The 16 T cell receptor beta chains presented below share a single source sample, sequenced in a study of T cell responses to AZD1222 COVID-19 vaccine. The protocol was immunoSEQ multiplex PCR, while the TCRdb copy is restricted to in-frame clones and leaves out a portion. The sample records about 100,000 clones, approximately 90% being singletons. This material consisted of peripheral blood, taken on day 0 of AZD1222 vaccination. These receptors were taken from an adult in good health.

The V and J genes are TRBV27 and TRBJ2-1, with 12 bases matching TRBD2. The germline CDR1 and CDR2 sequences are MNHEY and SMNVEV (reference sequence). This CDR3 has 16 amino acids. The junction had 5 bases not matched to a gene; V was cut back by 5 bases and J by 3 bases. This chain's CDR3 is CASSPILAGGYNEQFF. The CDR3 region has the DNA TGTGCCAGCAGTCCCATACTAGCGGGAGGCTACAATGAGCAGTTCTTC.

The V and J genes are TRBV9 and TRBJ2-1; possible D gene TRBD2, 6 bases. The CDR3 totals 14 residues. The V gene's germline CDR1 is SGDLS and CDR2 YYNGEE. V lost 1 base and J lost 6, with 11 bases in between. The CDR3 region has the DNA TGTGCCAGCAGCGTAACTAGCTCCGTCAATGAGCAGTTCTTC. It yields the protein CASSVTSSVNEQFF.

The V call is TRBV7-2, the J call TRBJ2-1; TRBD2 agrees at 12 bases. The germline gives CDR1 SGHTA, CDR2 FQGNSA. The CDR3 length is 16 residues. Unmatched junction bases numbered 6, after V lost 5 bases and J lost 4 bases. The CDR3 DNA is TGTGCCAGCAGCCAAGGACTAGCGGGAATATACAATGAGCAGTTCTTC. Translating it yields CASSQGLAGIYNEQFF.

V gene TRBV11-2 combines with J gene TRBJ2-5, with D possibly matching TRBD2 (6 bases). The CDR3 loop spans 15 amino acids. The V gene's germline CDR1 is SGHAT and CDR2 FQNNGV. Trimming took off 4 bases at V and 2 bases at J, with 14 bases between the two ends. DNA of the CDR3: TGTGCCAGCAGCTCTGCTGGCGGGAATCAAGAGACCCAGTACTTC. Its translation: CASSSAGGNQETQYF.

The chain couples TRBV4-1 to TRBJ1-1; weak D call: TRBD1 (5 bases). The ends were cut back, 2 bases at V and 10 bases at J, with 14 bases in the middle. The CDR3 has 13 residues. Looked up from germline, CDR1 is MGHRA and CDR2 is YSYEKL. CDR3 DNA sequence: TGCGCCAGCAGCCAACAAGGGGCCCCCGGAGCTTTCTTT. It codes for CASSQQGAPGAFF.

The chain recombines TRBV28 with TRBJ1-2, with TRBD1 matching over 10 bases. The junction had 5 bases not matched to a gene; V was cut back by 5 bases and J by 2 bases. Germline lookup yields CDR1 MDHEN and CDR2 SYDVKM. The CDR3 totals 15 residues. The CDR3 DNA reads as TGTGCCAGCAGTACCGGGACAGGGGCGAACTATGGCTACACCTTC. This gives the protein CASSTGTGANYGYTF.

The chain carries TRBV6-6 and TRBJ1-2; TRBD1 is a possible D gene (5 bases). Germline V gives CDR1 MNHNY, CDR2 SVGAGI (reference sequence). The CDR3 has 14 amino acids. The V gene lost 7 bases and the J gene lost 7 bases, with 19 bases spanning the gap. The CDR3: CASIITPGLTGYTF. CDR3 in DNA: TGTGCCAGCATCATCACTCCGGGACTTACTGGCTACACCTTC.

The rearrangement links TRBV12-3 or TRBV12-4 to TRBJ2-7; no reliable D call. The ends were cut back, 5 bases at V and 0 bases at J, with 8 bases in the middle. The CDR3 runs 13 residues. The CDR3 sequence is CASSPASSYEQYF. CDR3 DNA: TGTGCCAGCAGTCCAGCGAGCTCCTACGAGCAGTACTTC.

The V call is TRBV24-1, the J call TRBJ1-5, with D possibly being TRBD1 (5 bases). The germline gives CDR1 KGHDR, CDR2 SFDVKD. V lost 1 base to trimming and J lost 6 bases, with 6 bases between them. The CDR3 has 13 residues. CDR3: CATSDFQGQPQHF. The CDR3 nucleotides are TGTGCCACCAGTGATTTCCAGGGTCAGCCCCAGCATTTT.

The genes are TRBV19 and TRBJ1-2; weak D call: TRBD1 (5 bases). Germline V lookup: CDR1 LNHDA, CDR2 SQIVND (reference sequence). Between the trimmed V and J ends, which lost 4 bases and 3 bases, there was a span of 18 bases. There are 16 residues in the CDR3. As DNA, the CDR3 is TGTGCCAGTAGTACGGACACCACTCGTTCCGACTATGGCTACACCTTC. Translating it yields CASSTDTTRSDYGYTF.

The chain uses TRBV10-3 and TRBJ1-1, with unresolved D. V was cut by 3 bases and J by 10 bases, with 12 bases left in between. This CDR3 is 12 amino acids long. Germline CDR1 ENHRY, CDR2 SYGVKD. CDR3 residues: CAISDPVDGAFF. CDR3 coding DNA: TGTGCCATCAGTGATCCGGTGGATGGAGCTTTCTTT.

The CDR3 reads CASSTVPLNTGELFF. The DNA of the CDR3 is TGTGCCAGTAGTACCGTCCCTCTGAACACCGGGGAGCTGTTTTTT. The chain links TRBV19 to TRBJ2-2; unclear D gene. Trimming took 4 bases from V and 1 from J, leaving 10 bases between them. CDR3 length: 15 amino acids. Germline CDR1 LNHDA, CDR2 SQIVND (reference sequence).

The rearrangement joins TRBV6-2 or TRBV6-3 to TRBJ2-5; D perhaps matches TRBD1 (5 bases). Germline V gene lookup returns CDR1 MNHEY and CDR2 SVGEGT. Trimming took off 5 bases at V and 5 bases at J, with 12 bases between the two ends. The CDR3 sequence is 13 residues long. Here the CDR3 reads CASSRQGIETQYF. The CDR3 DNA reads as TGTGCCAGCAGTCGGCAGGGTATCGAGACCCAGTACTTC.

The V call is TRBV6-4, the J call TRBJ2-3, with D perhaps TRBD1 (6 bases). The germline V gene encodes CDR1 MRHNA and CDR2 SNTAGT. The CDR3 totals 16 residues. V was shortened by 0 bases and J by 4 bases, with 14 bases between the two germline ends. The chain's CDR3 is CASSDSRGRGADTQYF. The CDR3, as DNA: TGTGCCAGCAGTGACTCTCGGGGCAGGGGAGCAGATACGCAGTATTTT.

This clone was detected only a few times. The CDR3 region is CASSQEEGQGRYGYTF. As DNA, the CDR3 is TGTGCCAGCAGCCAAGAGGAAGGACAGGGTAGATATGGCTACACCTTC. The chain recombines TRBV4-2 with TRBJ1-2; 8 bases line up with TRBD1. After removal of 0 bases from V and 5 bases from J, the junction contained 8 bases not matched to a gene. Germline-derived CDR1 and CDR2 are LGHNA and YNFKEQ. CDR3 length: 16 amino acids.

The chain couples TRBV4-2 to TRBJ1-6; no clear D gene. Germline values: CDR1 LGHNA, CDR2 YNFKEQ. The CDR3 runs 15 residues. V shed 4 bases and J shed 5 bases, with 12 bases lying between them. The CDR3 region is CASSLEEVHNSPLHF. CDR3 nucleotides: TGTGCCAGCAGCCTCGAGGAGGTCCATAATTCACCCCTCCACTTT.